The T cell receptor (beta chain) described here comes from a study of T cells in localized non-small cell lung cancer. General study points: Without multi-region sequencing, intratumor heterogeneity could not be excluded. Adjacent lung tissue had a median about 52 of the top 100 clones found in the tumor. The highest T cell clonality was in uninvolved adjacent lung, above tumor.

CDR1 is SGHNT, CDR2 YYREEE, per germline (reference sequence). The CDR3 spans 12 residues. The V and J ends lost 2 bases and 8 bases respectively, with 10 bases between them. The table came from immunoSEQ multiplex PCR; TCRdb's copy has only in-frame clones and leaves some out. In the table there are roughly 30,000 clones, 80% to 95% of which are singletons. With regard to this clone: Its antigen remains unidentified.

The receptor was derived from a female donor over 55 with stage I lung adenocarcinoma. The source material was peripheral blood, sampled before any cancer treatment. V and J are TRBV5-4 and TRBJ1-1; D unresolved. DNA of the CDR3: TGTGCCAGCAGCTTCTCCACGGGGGAAGCTTTCTTT. It is translated as CASSFSTGEAFF.